This TCR beta chain was captured by sequencing in a study of shared clonotypes between healthy human individuals. For the study at large: Per-donor plates numbered three CD4 naive, three CD4 memory, two CD8 naive and one CD8 memory.

Selected positively for CCR7 and CD45RO-negative, naive CD8 cells excluded terminally differentiated effector memory CD45RA+ cells. Adult Caucasians living in Nashville, Tennessee made up all of the donors. V trimming: 5 bases; J trimming: 2 bases; junction bases outside the gene matches: 10. Germline values: CDR1 ENHRY, CDR2 SYGVKD. The CDR3 has 16 amino acids. Sequencing used immunoSEQ multiplex PCR; TCRdb keeps in-frame clones, though not all of them. Of about 2 million clones listed, about 95% were seen once; the top ten hold 1.2%. This clone is a singleton in its sample. The chain is built from TRBV10-3 and TRBJ2-3; 7 bases match TRBD1. The material sequenced was naive CD8+ T cells sorted from blood. The source of this sequence is a man aged 18-30 years in good health. The CDR3 DNA sequence: TGTGCCATCAGTTGGGGGACAGCACTCAACACAGATACGCAGTATTTT. This translates into CAISWGTALNTDTQYF.